This T cell receptor (beta chain) was observed in a study of CD8+CD57+ T cells in acquired aplastic anemia (dated by TCRdb to about 2018). Context from the whole study: On average, sorted CD4+ and CD8+ cells yielded around 3.5 ug of extracted DNA, with a range of 0.2 to 27.4 ug. The research as a whole found: No significant difference in CD8+ Simpson's diversity was found between patients and healthy controls (P=0.060). Around 28 CD8+ CDR3 sequences were found to be shared between patients and controls, but these sequences appeared to be highly expressed in patients and within the immunodominant clones of the patients.

TCR beta VDJ combination and CDR3 sequence profiling used genomic DNA as the template. TCR repertoire sequencing was run on an Illumina HiSeq 2000. In the source study's methods: TRBV/TRBJ rearrangement plots, CDR3 size and DJ length profiles, and Simpson's diversity index were used to evaluate the repertoires. The most abundant DNA sequence in the deep sequencing data was defined as the immunodominant clone. CDR3 amino acid sequences were screened for sharing across subjects and were compared with published repertoires and the VDJdb database. TCRdb reanalyzed the raw reads on its own, using fastp at Q25 for trimming and MiXCR for clone calling, and kept in-frame beta chains. Merged by CDR3 protein, the rows form single entries marked with the most common genes and DNA. The V and J calls follow TCRdb's processing rather than the paper's. The sample data list 250,000 to 350,000 distinct CDR3 sequences, and around 60% of these were observed just once. Jointly, the top ten make up 8% of the sample.

This clonotype was observed a few times. Its target antigen remains unknown. Base qualities were left out, and no much larger clone turns up one base away. TCR repertoires of sorted CD4+ and CD8+ blood T cells from severe aplastic anemia patients and healthy subjects were deep-sequenced in the study. Ficoll-Paque density gradient centrifugation was used to isolate peripheral blood mononuclear cells. CD4+ and CD8+ T cells were sorted by FACS or magnetic beads before DNA extraction. Measured from the cysteine to the phenylalanine, the CDR3 is 13 residues long. This entry keeps only the CDR3 DNA: 39 bases, framed from base 1. As encoded in the germline V gene (reference sequence), CDR1 is DFQATT while CDR2 is SNEGSKA. The germline V end is reduced by 6 bases and the J end by 5 bases; junction bases left unmatched: 4.

The receptor chain draws on TRBV20-1 and TRBJ2-1; 10 nucleotides in the junction match TRBD2. Sequences were obtained from sorted CD4+, CD8+, or CD8+CD57+ T cells (not recorded which) from PBMCs. The source of this sequence is a human donor with severe aplastic anemia or a healthy control (not recorded which). Here is the DNA: TGCAGTGCGAGCGGGAGGGCAGACAATGAGCAGTTCTTC. It translates as CSASGRADNEQFF.